Given below is one T cell receptor (beta chain) in context. Antigen unknown. TCRdb keeps only in-frame clones here, not all; method: immunoSEQ multiplex PCR. The sample carries roughly 54,000 clones, more than 75% recorded once. This specimen comes from a study of vaccination effects on CD4 cells after COVID-19. Study-level background: From a couple of convalescent patients, samples were taken 16 days and one week before vaccination.

Antigen-specific CD4+ T cell clonotypes were called by their expansion after viral peptide-pool culture in ViraFEST. Once cultured for about 9 days, the cells underwent separation to obtain CD4+ T cells. PCR-confirmed SARS-CoV-2 infection occurred in the person between March and December 2020. A half-volume exchange with IL-2 medium occurred on days 3 and 7. The germline CDR1 and CDR2 sequences are MNHNY and SVGAGI (reference sequence). The ends were cut back, 5 bases at V and 1 base at J, with 8 bases in the middle. The CDR3 has 13 amino acids. The receptor comes from a human donor who had a prior SARS-CoV-2 infection. Sequenced here: CD4+ T cells from PBMCs cultured with HIV peptides, sampled before COVID-19 vaccination. Specified subset: HIV-1 Nef peptide pool negative control/reference culture. This chain uses TRBV6-6 with TRBJ1-1, with D uncertain. The CDR3 protein is CASSRATNTEAFF. In DNA, the CDR3 is TGTGCCAGCAGTAGGGCCACGAACACTGAAGCTTTCTTT.